The 11 T cell receptor beta chains in this list originate from one sample, sequenced in a study of Ad26.COV2.S vaccination and SARS-CoV-2 variants. Clones were read by immunoSEQ multiplex PCR, and TCRdb kept only the in-frame ones, dropping some. The sample holds approximately 240,000 clones, 70% to 90% seen once. Treatment indicated: some 20 received Ad26.COV2.S at low or high dose, single or two shots; about 5 received placebo; per-sample allocation not given. Repertoires come from day 63 after the first vaccine or placebo injection. Sequencing was performed on peripheral blood, taken in a trial of Ad26.COV2.S vaccine versus placebo. These receptors originate from a person aged 18-60 years who received the Ad26.COV2.S COVID-19 vaccine or a placebo.

The rearrangement links TRBV30 to TRBJ2-7; D not certain. The CDR3 is 13 amino acids. Trimming left V 0 bases short and J 4 bases short, with 10 bases between. The germline V gene has CDR1 GTSNPN and CDR2 SVGIG (reference sequence). The CDR3 DNA is TGTGCCTGGAGTGTACAGCAATTGTACGAGCAGTACTTC. It is translated as CAWSVQQLYEQYF.

V usage is TRBV5-1 and J usage is TRBJ2-7; 7 bases are a match to TRBD1. The junction had 13 bases not matched to a gene; V was cut back by 3 bases and J by 4 bases. The CDR3 loop spans 16 amino acids. Germline V gives CDR1 SGHRS, CDR2 YFSETQ. The CDR3 bases are TGCGCCAGCAGCTCCCCTAACAAGGGGGCTATTTACGAGCAGTACTTC. Encoded protein: CASSSPNKGAIYEQYF.

This chain joins TRBV5-1 and TRBJ1-4, with 9 bases matching TRBD1. V was clipped by 3 bases and J by 7 bases; unmatched bases: 4. Germline V lookup: CDR1 SGHRS, CDR2 YFSETQ. This CDR3 has 14 residues. DNA of the CDR3: TGCGCCAGCAGCTCACAGGGGGCTAGTGAAAAACTGTTTTTT. Translating it yields CASSSQGASEKLFF. The full variable domain, with the rest looked up from reference TRBV5-1 and TRBJ1-4, is KAGVTQTPRYLIKTRGQQVTLSCSPISGHRSVSWYQQTPGQGLQFLFEYFSETQRNKGNFPGRFSGRQFSNSRSEMNVSTLELGDSALYLCASSSQGASEKLFFGSGTQLSVL.

This clone has a count of ten or more. The J gene is TRBJ1-2, the V gene TRBV19; 10 nucleotides align to TRBD1. The length of the CDR3 is 13 residues. CDR1 is LNHDA, CDR2 SQIVND, per germline (reference sequence). V shed 10 bases, J shed 8 bases, and the junction held 10 bases outside the gene matches. CDR3: CATSTGGREGYTF. CDR3 nucleotide sequence: TGTGCCACCTCGACAGGGGGCCGTGAGGGCTACACCTTC. Full variable domain (outside the CDR3, taken from reference TRBV19 and TRBJ1-2): DGGITQSPKYLFRKEGQNVTLSCEQNLNHDAMYWYRQDPGQGLRLIYYSQIVNDFQKGDIAEGYSVSREKKESFPLTVTSAQKNPTAFYLCATSTGGREGYTFGSGTRLTVV.

The chain has TRBV4-2 and TRBJ1-1, with 11 bases matching TRBD1. V shed 4 bases and J 5 bases; nucleotides not matched to a gene: 0. The CDR3 sequence is 13 residues long. Germline V gene sequence: CDR1 LGHNA, CDR2 YNFKEQ. The CDR3 coding sequence is TGTGCCAGCAGCCGGGACAGGGGGACTGAAGCTTTCTTT. Protein sequence: CASSRDRGTEAFF.

The CDR3 coding sequence is TGCGCCAGCAGCTTGGGGCATTTAAGCTCCTACGAGCAGTACTTC. It codes for CASSLGHLSSYEQYF. V usage is TRBV5-1 and J usage is TRBJ2-7; D call uncertain. V was cut by 0 bases and J by 0 bases, with 10 bases left in between. The CDR3 consists of 15 residues. Germline loops: CDR1 SGHRS, CDR2 YFSETQ.

This chain uses TRBV6-1 with TRBJ1-1, with D tentatively TRBD1 (5 bases). The CDR3 length is 15 residues. CDR1 and CDR2 (germline): MNHNS, SASEGT. V gave up 0 bases and J gave up 4 bases, with 12 bases separating them. The CDR3 sequence: CASSEARGITTEAFF. As DNA, the CDR3 is TGTGCCAGCAGTGAAGCGAGGGGAATTACCACTGAAGCTTTCTTT.

The genes are TRBV28 and TRBJ2-6, with D uncertain. This CDR3 has 15 residues. The V and J ends lost 2 bases and 2 bases respectively, with 7 bases between them. CDR1 and CDR2 (germline): MDHEN, SYDVKM. CDR3 loop: CASSLGRAGANVLTF. The CDR3 nucleotides are TGTGCCAGCAGTTTAGGTAGGGCTGGGGCCAACGTCCTGACTTTC. Using reference TRBV28 and TRBJ2-6 for the parts outside the CDR3, the full variable domain is DVKVTQSSRYLVKRTGEKVFLECVQDMDHENMFWYRQDPGLGLRLIYFSYDVKMKEKGDIPEGYSVSREKKERFSLILESASTNQTSMYLCASSLGRAGANVLTFGAGSRLTVL.

This clone showed up just once. The gene calls are TRBV28 and TRBJ2-1; D might be TRBD2 (6 bases). Trimming stripped 6 bases from V and 9 bases from J, with 21 bases between. CDR1 is MDHEN, CDR2 SYDVKM, per germline. The CDR3 is made up of 15 amino acids. This CDR3 is CASRAGRARGSEQFF. The CDR3 DNA reads as TGTGCCAGCAGGGCAGGACGGGCGCGGGGCAGTGAGCAGTTCTTC.

The chain has TRBV5-1 and TRBJ2-2; 11 bases fit TRBD2. This CDR3 is built from 16 residues. Germline V CDR1 and CDR2: SGHRS, YFSETQ. The V and J ends lost 0 bases and 5 bases, in that order; junction bases with no gene match: 3. The CDR3 DNA sequence: TGCGCCAGCAGCTTGGGACTAGCGGGATGGACCGGGGAGCTGTTTTTT. This translates into CASSLGLAGWTGELFF.

The chain has TRBV7-2 and TRBJ2-1; 8 bases agree with TRBD2. There are 15 residues in the CDR3. Germline CDR1 and CDR2: SGHTA and FQGNSA. With V trimmed by 3 bases and J by 2 bases, 3 bases remained unmatched. The CDR3 nucleotides are TGTGCCAGCAGCTTGGAACTAGCGGCCTACAATGAGCAGTTCTTC. Translating gives CASSLELAAYNEQFF.